This passage covers 20 T cell receptor beta chains from one sample sequenced in a study of blood T cell repertoires in COVID-19. Method: immunoSEQ multiplex PCR; TCRdb's copy keeps in-frame clones and lacks some. Of some 190,000 clones in the sample, about 88% are singletons; the top ten hold 3.2%. Material: PBMCs or T cells enriched from blood (not recorded which). The receptors originated from a woman under 40 who had recovered from COVID-19.

The chain has TRBV24-1 and TRBJ2-1; possibly TRBD1 for D (5 bases). Germline CDR1 and CDR2: KGHDR and SFDVKD. Trimming pared 5 bases from V and 8 bases from J, leaving 12 bases between. This CDR3 is built from 13 residues. The chain's CDR3 is CATSGGPHHEQFF. As DNA, the CDR3 is TGTGCCACCAGTGGGGGCCCCCATCATGAGCAGTTCTTC.

The chain uses TRBV19 and TRBJ2-1; D is uncertain. The CDR3 runs to 14 residues. V was trimmed by 5 bases and J by 4 bases, leaving 12 bases between them. Germline-derived CDR1 and CDR2 are LNHDA and SQIVND (reference sequence). The CDR3 here is CASSRSNSYNEQFF. For the CDR3, the DNA is TGTGCCAGTAGTCGTTCCAACAGTTACAATGAGCAGTTCTTC.

This clone has only a few counts. The CDR3 bases are TGTGCCAGCAGTGAAGGGGCAGCAGCTCAGCCCCAGCATTTT. Protein product: CASSEGAAAQPQHF. This chain connects TRBV6-1 to TRBJ1-5; no firm D call. The V and J ends lost 1 base and 6 bases respectively, with 10 bases between them. The V gene's germline CDR1 is MNHNS and CDR2 SASEGT. There are 14 residues in the CDR3.

This chain joins TRBV3-1 (or the pseudogene TRBV3-2) and TRBJ2-1; 8 nucleotides align to TRBD1. CDR3 size: 17 residues. The trim removed 0 bases at V and 3 bases at J, leaving 7 bases unmatched. CDR1 is LGHDT, CDR2 YNNKEL, per germline (reference sequence). CDR3 residues: CASSQDPDRGVYNEQFF. In nucleotides, the CDR3 is TGTGCCAGCAGCCAAGATCCAGACAGGGGAGTCTACAATGAGCAGTTCTTC.

The rearrangement uses TRBV19 and TRBJ1-1; D ambiguous. The V gene lost 7 bases and the J gene lost 4 bases, with 13 bases spanning the gap. CDR1 and CDR2 (germline): LNHDA, SQIVND (reference sequence). The CDR3 runs 13 residues. CDR3 sequence reads: CASNRDVSTEAFF. The DNA for the CDR3 is TGTGCCAGTAACCGGGATGTGAGCACTGAAGCTTTCTTT.

This clone was picked up one time. The chain carries TRBV30 and TRBJ2-2; 13 bases match TRBD2. The V segment lost 4 bases and the J segment 7 bases; nucleotides outside the gene matches: 9. This CDR3 has 16 residues. The germline CDR1 and CDR2 sequences are GTSNPN and SVGIG (reference sequence). Here the CDR3 reads CAWTPLGLAGNGELFF. The CDR3 region has the DNA TGTGCCTGGACCCCCTTGGGACTAGCGGGAAACGGGGAGCTGTTTTTT.

This clone was picked up a small number of times. The chain couples TRBV6-6 to TRBJ1-2, with 10 bases fitting TRBD1. V trimming: 5 bases; J trimming: 5 bases; junction bases outside the gene matches: 14. Germline V gene data show CDR1 as MNHNY and CDR2 as SVGAGI (reference sequence). This CDR3 comprises 17 residues. This CDR3 reads CASSLGTGAPRGYGYTF. The CDR3 DNA follows: TGTGCCAGCAGTCTCGGGACAGGGGCCCCCCGGGGGTATGGCTACACCTTC.

The chain employs TRBV28 and TRBJ1-2; D is perhaps TRBD1 (5 bases). Looked up from germline, CDR1 is MDHEN and CDR2 is SYDVKM. CDR3 size: 13 residues. The V end was cut by 5 bases, the J end by 6 bases, with 13 bases between. In DNA form, the CDR3 reads TGTGCCAGCAGTCCTTGGACGGGGGATGGCTACACCTTC. Translation: CASSPWTGDGYTF.

This rearrangement joins TRBV5-1 to TRBJ2-7; TRBD1 matches at 12 bases. Unmatched junction bases numbered 5, after V lost 4 bases and J lost 6 bases. The CDR3 is 14 residues long. The germline V gene encodes CDR1 SGHRS and CDR2 YFSETQ. The CDR3 nucleotides read TGCGCCAGCAGCATGGGACAGGGGGCGGGCGAGCAGTACTTC. It translates to CASSMGQGAGEQYF.

The chain recombines TRBV28 with TRBJ1-1; no reliable D call. The germline CDR1 and CDR2 sequences are MDHEN and SYDVKM. The CDR3 has 14 residues. Trimming stripped 3 bases from V and 3 bases from J, with 11 bases between. The CDR3 DNA reads as TGTGCCAGCAGTTTTTCCTCGGCGGACACTGAAGCTTTCTTT. Translated: CASSFSSADTEAFF.

The chain employs TRBV28 and TRBJ1-5; 9 nucleotides line up with TRBD1. This CDR3 is 16 amino acids long. Losses at the gene ends were 5 bases for V and 4 bases for J; bases not matched to a gene: 9. From germline, CDR1 is MDHEN and CDR2 SYDVKM. As DNA, the CDR3 is TGTGCCAGCAGTCGCCCGGGACAGGGTCGGAATCAGCCCCAGCATTTT. Translating it yields CASSRPGQGRNQPQHF.

The genes are TRBV11-3 and TRBJ2-2; tentative D call: TRBD2 (6 bases). The V gene lost 0 bases and the J gene lost 2 bases, with 10 bases spanning the gap. CDR3 length: 16 residues. The germline V gene has CDR1 SGHNT and CDR2 YENEEA. The CDR3 DNA sequence: TGTGCCAGCAGCTTAGATGGGGGGTCTAACACCGGGGAGCTGTTTTTT. This gives the protein CASSLDGGSNTGELFF.

The CDR3 coding sequence is TGTGCCAGGCCAGGACAGGGCAATGAGCAGTTCTTC. It is translated as CARPGQGNEQFF. This chain connects TRBV15 to TRBJ2-1; TRBD1 matches at 8 bases. Germline lookup yields CDR1 LNHNV and CDR2 YYDKDF (reference sequence). The ends lost 10 bases at V and 6 bases at J; junction bases unmatched: 5. This CDR3 has 12 amino acids.

The chain recombines TRBV30 with TRBJ1-2; D is uncertain. Germline CDR1 GTSNPN, CDR2 SVGIG (reference sequence). Trimming pared 4 bases from V and 4 bases from J, leaving 10 bases between. The CDR3 consists of 12 residues. The CDR3 loop reads CAWNFGFYGYTF. CDR3 nucleotide sequence: TGTGCCTGGAATTTCGGGTTCTATGGCTACACCTTC.

The V call is TRBV27, the J call TRBJ1-5, with TRBD1 matching over 7 bases. Trimming removed 4 bases from V and 1 base from J; junction bases left unmatched: 4. The CDR3 has 15 residues. Germline V gene sequence: CDR1 MNHEY, CDR2 SMNVEV (reference sequence). The DNA for the CDR3 is TGTGCCAGCAGTTCGACAGGGATGAGCAATCAGCCCCAGCATTTT. It encodes CASSSTGMSNQPQHF.

V gene TRBV5-1 combines with J gene TRBJ2-3; maybe TRBD1 (5 bases). Germline CDR1 SGHRS, CDR2 YFSETQ. This CDR3 is built from 15 residues. Trimming pared 7 bases from V and 3 bases from J, leaving 18 bases between. Here the CDR3 DNA reads TGCGCCAGCGGCGCAGGGTTTGGCGGTACAGATACGCAGTATTTT. Amino acids: CASGAGFGGTDTQYF.

V is TRBV5-6 and J is TRBJ1-1; no clear D. Germline loops: CDR1 SGHDT, CDR2 YYEEEE. V lost 0 bases and J lost 7, with 4 bases in between. The CDR3 is 11 amino acids. CDR3 sequence: CASSLDSEAFF. The CDR3 nucleotides are TGTGCCAGCAGCTTGGACAGTGAAGCTTTCTTT.

The CDR3 bases are TGTGCCATCAGTGAGTCACAGAACGAAGCTTTCTTT. This sequence encodes CAISESQNEAFF. This chain uses TRBV10-3 with TRBJ1-1; D remains ambiguous. CDR1 and CDR2 (germline): ENHRY, SYGVKD. The V and J ends lost 0 bases and 8 bases respectively, with 7 bases between them. The CDR3 runs to 12 residues.

J is TRBJ1-2 and V is TRBV24-1, with D unclear. CDR1 is KGHDR and CDR2 is SFDVKD in the germline V gene. Trimming removed 0 bases from V and 7 bases from J, with 5 bases in between. CDR3 length: 12 residues. CDR3 protein: CATSDLRVGYTF. Written as DNA, the CDR3 is TGTGCCACCAGTGATTTGCGGGTTGGCTACACCTTC.

The chain carries TRBV28 and TRBJ2-7; 7 nucleotides align to TRBD1. Germline loops: CDR1 MDHEN, CDR2 SYDVKM. The CDR3 spans 14 residues. With V trimmed by 8 bases and J by 7 bases, 14 bases remained unmatched. The CDR3, as DNA: TGTGCCAGCGGAACGTACAGAGGGGGCGAAGAGCAGTACTTC. It codes for CASGTYRGGEEQYF.